This is a list of T cell receptor beta chains from one sample in a study of T cell changes during pregnancy in multiple sclerosis. Profiled with immunoSEQ multiplex PCR; TCRdb holds only in-frame clones, not every one. This sample has 40,000 to 45,000 clones, with 80% to 90% found just once. The input for sequencing was CD4+ T cells from peripheral blood mononuclear cells, taken in the first trimester of pregnancy. The receptors come from a female donor with multiple sclerosis, enrolled in a pregnancy study. Each CDR3 is given with its conserved first and last residue. A D gene is named only where the DNA matches it firmly. Clone size, where shown, is once, few, many, or a class for clones that have expanded.

D gene: .
V gene: TRBV18
clone size: .
J gene: TRBJ2-6
CDR3 DNA: TGTGCCAGCTCAGTCGCTGTGGACATTTACAATCGGGCCAACGTCCTGACTTTC
CDR3 protein: CASSVAVDIYNRANVLTF

D gene: TRBD1
V gene: TRBV4-3
clone size: .
J gene: TRBJ1-6
CDR3 DNA: TGCGCCAGCAGCCCCTATTGGACAGGCGCCTCGCCCCTCCACTTT
CDR3 protein: CASSPYWTGASPLHF

D gene: .
V gene: TRBV5-1
clone size: .
J gene: TRBJ1-1
CDR3 DNA: TGCGCCAGCAGCGCACAGTCGGAAGCTTTCTTT
CDR3 protein: CASSAQSEAFF

D gene: .
V gene: TRBV7-9
clone size: .
J gene: TRBJ2-1
CDR3 DNA: TGTGCCAGCAACTCGTTTCGTAATAACAATGAGCAGTTCTTC
CDR3 protein: CASNSFRNNNEQFF

D gene: TRBD1
V gene: TRBV5-6
clone size: .
J gene: TRBJ2-6
CDR3 DNA: TGTGCCAGCAGCCAGGGACAGGGGGCTGGGGCCAACGTCCTGACTTTC
CDR3 protein: CASSQGQGAGANVLTF

D gene: TRBD2
V gene: TRBV9
clone size: .
J gene: TRBJ2-1
CDR3 DNA: TGTGCCAGCAGCCCTAGCGAGCGGGGATACAATGAGCAGTTCTTC
CDR3 protein: CASSPSERGYNEQFF

D gene: .
V gene: TRBV13
clone size: .
J gene: TRBJ1-2
CDR3 DNA: TGTGCCAGCAGCTTAGGCCGGTATGGCTACACCTTC
CDR3 protein: CASSLGRYGYTF

D gene: .
V gene: TRBV29-1
clone size: .
J gene: TRBJ1-5
CDR3 DNA: TGCAGCGTCGCCGGGACACAAAATCAGCCCCAGCATTTT
CDR3 protein: CSVAGTQNQPQHF

D gene: TRBD2
V gene: TRBV5-1
clone size: .
J gene: TRBJ2-7
CDR3 DNA: TGCGCCAGCAGTGAACGGGAGGGGTACGAGCAGTACTTC
CDR3 protein: CASSEREGYEQYF

D gene: .
V gene: TRBV5-1
clone size: .
J gene: TRBJ2-1
CDR3 DNA: TGCGCCAGCAGCTCCCATCTGGGGGGCAATGAGCAGTTCTTC
CDR3 protein: CASSSHLGGNEQFF

D gene: TRBD1
V gene: TRBV2
clone size: .
J gene: TRBJ1-5
CDR3 DNA: TGTGCCAGCCAGACAGGGGATCAGCCCCAGCATTTT
CDR3 protein: CASQTGDQPQHF

D gene: .
V gene: TRBV7-2
clone size: .
J gene: TRBJ1-2
CDR3 DNA: TGTGCCAGCAGCCCCGGGGAGGGACGAAATGGCTACACCTTC
CDR3 protein: CASSPGEGRNGYTF

D gene: TRBD1
V gene: TRBV19
clone size: .
J gene: TRBJ2-5
CDR3 DNA: TGTGCCAGTAGACACGCGGCGGGGACAGGGTTGGAGACCCAGTACTTC
CDR3 protein: CASRHAAGTGLETQYF

D gene: TRBD1
V gene: TRBV27
clone size: .
J gene: TRBJ2-7
CDR3 DNA: TGTGCCAGCAGTCTCCTCCCTCTACAGGGGGCGGGCCACGAGCAGTACTTC
CDR3 protein: CASSLLPLQGAGHEQYF

D gene: .
V gene: TRBV7-9
clone size: .
J gene: TRBJ2-1
CDR3 DNA: TGTGCCAGTACCAGGGTTCTAGTAGGTGAGCAGTTCTTC
CDR3 protein: CASTRVLVGEQFF

D gene: .
V gene: TRBV30
clone size: .
J gene: TRBJ1-2
CDR3 DNA: TGTGCCTGGAGTGGGGAGGGGTTTGGGGAACCCCGGGACTATGGCTACACCTTC
CDR3 protein: CAWSGEGFGEPRDYGYTF

D gene: .
V gene: TRBV5-6
clone size: .
J gene: TRBJ1-3
CDR3 DNA: TGTGCCAGCAGTCTTCGTTTGGGGCTGCGAGGAAACACCATATATTTT
CDR3 protein: CASSLRLGLRGNTIYF

D gene: TRBD1
V gene: TRBV29-1
clone size: .
J gene: TRBJ1-1
CDR3 DNA: TGCAGCGTGACGGGACAGGGGGCAACTGAAGCTTTCTTT
CDR3 protein: CSVTGQGATEAFF

D gene: .
V gene: TRBV5-6
clone size: .
J gene: TRBJ1-2
CDR3 DNA: TGTGCCGGCAGCTCTTACAGGGAATTATATGGCTACACCTTC
CDR3 protein: CAGSSYRELYGYTF

D gene: TRBD2
V gene: TRBV11-2
clone size: .
J gene: TRBJ2-1
CDR3 DNA: TGTGCCAGCAGCTTCGGCGGGAGTTCCTACAATGAGCAGTTCTTC
CDR3 protein: CASSFGGSSYNEQFF

D gene: .
V gene: TRBV19
clone size: .
J gene: TRBJ2-1
CDR3 DNA: TGTGCCAGTAGGGAAGGAGTCAGCTCCTACAATGAGCAGTTCTTC
CDR3 protein: CASREGVSSYNEQFF

D gene: .
V gene: TRBV28
clone size: .
J gene: TRBJ1-3
CDR3 DNA: TGTGCCAGCAGTTTACCGACAGTTGGAAACACCATATATTTT
CDR3 protein: CASSLPTVGNTIYF

D gene: .
V gene: TRBV12-5
clone size: .
J gene: TRBJ2-7
CDR3 DNA: TGTGCTAGTGGTTTGGTACATATCACCTACGAGCAGTACTTC
CDR3 protein: CASGLVHITYEQYF

D gene: .
V gene: TRBV4-3
clone size: .
J gene: TRBJ1-4
CDR3 DNA: TGCGCCAGCAGCCAAGGGCAGGGGAATGAAAAACTGTTTTTT
CDR3 protein: CASSQGQGNEKLFF

D gene: .
V gene: TRBV11-2
clone size: .
J gene: TRBJ2-2
CDR3 DNA: TGTGCCAGCAGCTTAGGAGCCCCCACCGGGGAGCTGTTTTTT
CDR3 protein: CASSLGAPTGELFF

D gene: .
V gene: TRBV7-9
clone size: .
J gene: TRBJ2-1
CDR3 DNA: TGTGCCAGCAGCTTAGCAGCGAGGCCTGAGCAGTTCTTC
CDR3 protein: CASSLAARPEQFF

D gene: .
V gene: TRBV11-2
clone size: .
J gene: TRBJ2-2
CDR3 DNA: TGTGCCAGCAGCCTGATGGGGCTGGGCGGGGAGCTGTTTTTT
CDR3 protein: CASSLMGLGGELFF

D gene: TRBD1
V gene: TRBV30
clone size: .
J gene: TRBJ1-4
CDR3 DNA: TGTGCCTGGAGCCCGGACAGGGGCGGGGGGAGGGAAAAACTGTTTTTT
CDR3 protein: CAWSPDRGGGREKLFF

D gene: TRBD2
V gene: TRBV7-9
clone size: .
J gene: TRBJ2-3
CDR3 DNA: TGTGCCAGCAGCTTGGGGATAGCGGGGGGGAAGGCGAATACGCAGTATTTT
CDR3 protein: CASSLGIAGGKANTQYF

D gene: .
V gene: TRBV5-4
clone size: .
J gene: TRBJ2-3
CDR3 DNA: TGTGCCAGCAGCTTAGGTGGCGGGCTTAGGGCAGATACGCAGTATTTT
CDR3 protein: CASSLGGGLRADTQYF

D gene: .
V gene: TRBV4-3
clone size: once
J gene: TRBJ1-1
CDR3 DNA: TGCGCCAGCAGCCAAGATCCGGGGGGGGGCGCTTTCTTT
CDR3 protein: CASSQDPGGGAFF

D gene: .
V gene: TRBV6-1
clone size: .
J gene: TRBJ2-3
CDR3 DNA: TGTGCCAGCAGTTGGCTGGGCACAGATACGCAGTATTTT
CDR3 protein: CASSWLGTDTQYF

D gene: .
V gene: TRBV2
clone size: .
J gene: TRBJ1-1
CDR3 DNA: TGTGCCGGTACACCTATGGACAGATTAAACACTGAAGCTTTCTTT
CDR3 protein: CAGTPMDRLNTEAFF

D gene: TRBD1
V gene: TRBV2
clone size: .
J gene: TRBJ1-4
CDR3 DNA: TGTGCAACTGGACAGGGACTTAATGAAAAACTGTTTTTT
CDR3 protein: CATGQGLNEKLFF

D gene: TRBD1
V gene: TRBV7-8
clone size: .
J gene: TRBJ2-7
CDR3 DNA: TGTGCCAGCAGCACAAACGGGGACAGGGGGTACGAGCAGTACTTC
CDR3 protein: CASSTNGDRGYEQYF

D gene: .
V gene: TRBV5-5
clone size: .
J gene: TRBJ1-1
CDR3 DNA: TGTGCCAGCAGCTTCGGGGTCGACACTGAAGCTTTCTTT
CDR3 protein: CASSFGVDTEAFF

D gene: TRBD1
V gene: TRBV18
clone size: .
J gene: TRBJ1-6
CDR3 DNA: TGTGCCAGCTCACCACTAGGGTCAGGGGGTAATTCACCCCTCCACTTT
CDR3 protein: CASSPLGSGGNSPLHF

D gene: .
V gene: TRBV4-3
clone size: .
J gene: TRBJ2-3
CDR3 DNA: TGCGCCAGCAGCCAAGGTCCGAGAACTAGCACAGATACGCAGTATTTT
CDR3 protein: CASSQGPRTSTDTQYF

D gene: .
V gene: TRBV9
clone size: once
J gene: TRBJ1-2
CDR3 DNA: TGTGCCAGCAGCATAGACAATAACTATGGCTACACCTTC
CDR3 protein: CASSIDNNYGYTF

D gene: TRBD1
V gene: TRBV6-5
clone size: .
J gene: TRBJ2-7
CDR3 DNA: TGTGCCAGCAGACCCCCGGGACAGGGTAGGTACGAGCAGTACTTC
CDR3 protein: CASRPPGQGRYEQYF

D gene: .
V gene: TRBV30
clone size: .
J gene: TRBJ2-2
CDR3 DNA: TGTGCCTGGAGTGGAAGTTTAGCCGGGGAGCTGTTTTTT
CDR3 protein: CAWSGSLAGELFF

D gene: TRBD2
V gene: TRBV2
clone size: .
J gene: TRBJ2-1
CDR3 DNA: TGTGCCAGCAGTGAAGAGGGAGCGGGAGTTTCCTACAATGAGCAGTTCTTC
CDR3 protein: CASSEEGAGVSYNEQFF

D gene: .
V gene: TRBV7-3
clone size: .
J gene: TRBJ2-1
CDR3 DNA: TGTGCCAGCAGCCGTACAGTAGACAATGAGCAGTTCTTC
CDR3 protein: CASSRTVDNEQFF

D gene: .
V gene: TRBV18
clone size: .
J gene: TRBJ1-1
CDR3 DNA: TGTGCCAGCTCCACCACTGAAAGCACTGAAGCTTTCTTT
CDR3 protein: CASSTTESTEAFF

D gene: TRBD2
V gene: TRBV12-5
clone size: .
J gene: TRBJ2-1
CDR3 DNA: TGTGCTAGTGGTTTCATTTTTAGCGGGAGGTCAAAGTACTCTGAGCAGTTCTTC
CDR3 protein: CASGFIFSGRSKYSEQFF

D gene: .
V gene: TRBV7-2
clone size: once
J gene: TRBJ2-3
CDR3 DNA: TGTGCCAGCAGCCCTAGACGGCACACAGATACGCAGTATTTT
CDR3 protein: CASSPRRHTDTQYF